Shown below are 15 T cell receptor beta chains from a single sample sequenced in a study of graft-versus-host responses after intestinal transplantation. TCRdb keeps only in-frame clones here, not all; method: immunoSEQ multiplex PCR. The repertoire consists of 45,000 to 50,000 clones, with nearly 95% occurring once and the leading ten covering 2% to 3%. Their antigens are not known. Sequences were derived from unstimulated CD4+ T cells sorted from spleen or lymph node cells, sampled before transplant. The receptors here all came from a human donor who was the organ donor for an intestinal transplant.

The genes are TRBV6-5 and TRBJ2-3; tentative D call: TRBD2 (6 bases). Germline CDR1 reads MNHEY; CDR2 reads SVGAGI. V was pared by 6 bases and J by 2 bases, with 15 bases between. The CDR3 contains 15 residues. The DNA for the CDR3 is TGTGCCAGCAGGCGACTAGTAGGGGACACAGATACGCAGTATTTT. Encoded protein: CASRRLVGDTDTQYF.

A remark on this clone: The conserved closing phenylalanine or tryptophan is absent in this CDR3, likely reflecting a read error. The DNA is left out, because the CDR3 cannot be placed on it with certainty; the CDR3 is given as TCRdb lists it. This chain uses TRBV5-1 with TRBJ1-2. Looked up from germline, CDR1 is SGHRS and CDR2 is YFSETQ. The length of the CDR3 is 13 amino acids, counting both ends. Here the CDR3 reads CASSCPSVRKTYG.

In its sample, this clone was seen once. This chain joins TRBV6-5 and TRBJ1-3; 7 bases line up with TRBD1. With V trimmed by 5 bases and J by 2 bases, 6 bases remained unmatched. The germline V gene encodes CDR1 MNHEY and CDR2 SVGAGI. This CDR3 comprises 15 residues. CDR3 nucleotides: TGTGCCAGCAGTCTTACCGGGACAGCTGGAAACACCATATATTTT. Translating it yields CASSLTGTAGNTIYF.

The rearrangement links TRBV2 to TRBJ1-2; 8 nucleotides align to TRBD1. The V segment lost 6 bases and the J segment 1 base; nucleotides outside the gene matches: 7. Germline V CDR1 and CDR2: SNHLY, FYNNEI. The CDR3 is 15 residues long. The chain's CDR3 is CASRGTRGRNYGYTF. CDR3 sequence (DNA): TGTGCCAGCAGGGGTACCAGGGGGCGTAACTATGGCTACACCTTC. Full variable domain (remainder filled in from reference TRBV2 and TRBJ1-2): EPEVTQTPSHQVTQMGQEVILRCVPISNHLYFYWYRQILGQKVEFLVSFYNNEISEKSEIFDDQFSVERPDGSNFTLKIRSTKLEDSAMYFCASRGTRGRNYGYTFGSGTRLTVV.

J is TRBJ2-7 and V is TRBV5-6; D remains ambiguous. Germline CDR1 reads SGHDT; CDR2 reads YYEEEE. V dropped 1 base and J dropped 2 bases, with 7 bases sitting between them. The CDR3 has 13 residues. CDR3 DNA: TGTGCCAGCAGCTTGCCGGGCCCCTACGAGCAGTACTTC. Residues: CASSLPGPYEQYF.

The gene calls are TRBV27 and TRBJ2-5; TRBD1 is a possible D gene (6 bases). Germline V gives CDR1 MNHEY, CDR2 SMNVEV (reference sequence). V was pared by 6 bases and J by 4 bases, with 18 bases between. This CDR3 has 15 amino acids. This CDR3 is CASSSGQPGLETQYF. The CDR3 coding sequence is TGTGCCAGCAGCTCCGGACAGCCGGGGTTAGAGACCCAGTACTTC.

This sequence joins TRBV7-9 and TRBJ2-1; 10 bases line up with TRBD2. With 8 bases clipped from V and 8 bases from J, the junction kept 21 bases outside the gene matches. Germline CDR1 SEHNR, CDR2 FQNEAQ (reference sequence). This CDR3 is built from 18 residues. Written as DNA, the CDR3 is TGTGCCAGCCCTCCTGGACGAAACCTAGCGGGAGTAGGGGATGAGCAGTTCTTC. It encodes CASPPGRNLAGVGDEQFF.

The rearrangement joins TRBV30 to TRBJ2-3; D unresolved. Trimming left V 3 bases short and J 7 bases short, with 8 bases between. The germline gives CDR1 GTSNPN, CDR2 SVGIG (reference sequence). This CDR3 region has 11 residues. The CDR3: CAWRPAHTQYF. CDR3 nucleotides: TGTGCCTGGAGACCGGCACATACGCAGTATTTT.

V usage is TRBV5-1 and J usage is TRBJ1-1, with D perhaps TRBD1 (5 bases). V lost 3 bases, J lost 1 base, and 10 bases lay in between. The germline V gene has CDR1 SGHRS and CDR2 YFSETQ. The CDR3 consists of 14 residues. In DNA, the CDR3 is TGCGCCAGCAGCTCCGGGGCCTGGAACACTGAAGCTTTCTTT. It is translated as CASSSGAWNTEAFF.

V usage is TRBV7-8 and J usage is TRBJ1-2; D gene uncertain. Trimming removed 5 bases from V and 4 bases from J, with 20 bases in between. The CDR3 sequence is 16 residues long. Germline V lookup: CDR1 SGHVS, CDR2 FQNEAQ. The CDR3 sequence is CASSVLVDAQSYGYTF. The CDR3 DNA follows: TGTGCCAGCAGCGTCCTCGTAGACGCACAAAGCTATGGCTACACCTTC.

V usage is TRBV5-4 and J usage is TRBJ2-7; D may correspond to TRBD1 or TRBD2 (5 bases each). Deletions cut 1 base from V and 7 bases from J, with 12 bases between. The germline CDR1 and CDR2 sequences are SGHNT and YYREEE (reference sequence). This CDR3 has 13 amino acids. The CDR3 loop is CASSLLQEDEQYF. In DNA, the CDR3 is TGTGCCAGCAGCTTGTTACAGGAGGATGAGCAGTACTTC.

The J gene is TRBJ2-7, the V gene TRBV5-6; 10 nucleotides line up with TRBD1. The germline V gene encodes CDR1 SGHDT and CDR2 YYEEEE. CDR3 length: 17 amino acids. The V segment lost 2 bases and the J segment 7 bases; nucleotides outside the gene matches: 15. CDR3: CASSLGPLLGTGVEQYF. CDR3 sequence (DNA): TGTGCCAGCAGCTTAGGTCCCCTCCTCGGGACAGGGGTTGAGCAGTACTTC.

This chain joins TRBV7-9 and TRBJ2-4; 9 bases map to TRBD1. This CDR3 has 14 amino acids. The V segment lost 5 bases and the J segment 6 bases; nucleotides outside the gene matches: 5. Germline V gene data show CDR1 as SEHNR and CDR2 as FQNEAQ (reference sequence). CDR3 region: CASSHRTGANIQYF. As DNA, the CDR3 is TGTGCCAGCAGCCACAGGACAGGGGCAAACATTCAGTACTTC.

CDR3 DNA sequence: TGTGCCAGCAGTTTCAGGGTTCTTGGAAACACCATATATTTT. It encodes CASSFRVLGNTIYF. This rearrangement joins TRBV28 to TRBJ1-3, with a possible D match to TRBD1 (5 bases). CDR1 is MDHEN, CDR2 SYDVKM, per germline. This CDR3 comprises 14 residues. V was trimmed by 3 bases and J by 3 bases, leaving 9 bases between them.

This clone appeared once. The rearrangement joins TRBV4-3 to TRBJ2-2; D ambiguous. The CDR3 sequence is 16 residues long. V lost 0 bases and J 6 bases, leaving 14 bases between the germline ends. The V gene's germline CDR1 is LGHNA and CDR2 YSLEER. CDR3 residues: CASSQDKGNLPGELFF. Written as DNA, the CDR3 is TGCGCCAGCAGCCAAGACAAGGGTAACTTGCCCGGGGAGCTGTTTTTT.